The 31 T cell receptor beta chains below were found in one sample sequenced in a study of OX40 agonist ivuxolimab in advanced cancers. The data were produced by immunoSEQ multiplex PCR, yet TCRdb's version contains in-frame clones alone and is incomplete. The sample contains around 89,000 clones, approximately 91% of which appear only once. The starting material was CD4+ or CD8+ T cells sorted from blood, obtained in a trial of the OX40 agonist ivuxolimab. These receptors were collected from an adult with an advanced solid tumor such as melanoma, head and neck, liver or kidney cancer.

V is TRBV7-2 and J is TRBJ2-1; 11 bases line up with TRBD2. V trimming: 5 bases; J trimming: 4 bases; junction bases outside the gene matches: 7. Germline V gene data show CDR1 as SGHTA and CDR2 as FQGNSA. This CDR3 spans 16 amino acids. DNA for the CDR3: TGTGCCAGCAGCGTCCTAGCGGGAGGCCTTTACAATGAGCAGTTCTTC. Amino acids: CASSVLAGGLYNEQFF.

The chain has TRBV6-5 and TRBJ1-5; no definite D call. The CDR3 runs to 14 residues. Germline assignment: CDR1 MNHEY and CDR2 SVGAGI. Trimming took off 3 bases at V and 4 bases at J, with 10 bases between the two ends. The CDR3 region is CASSYGRENQPQHF. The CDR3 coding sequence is TGTGCCAGCAGTTATGGACGGGAGAATCAGCCCCAGCATTTT.

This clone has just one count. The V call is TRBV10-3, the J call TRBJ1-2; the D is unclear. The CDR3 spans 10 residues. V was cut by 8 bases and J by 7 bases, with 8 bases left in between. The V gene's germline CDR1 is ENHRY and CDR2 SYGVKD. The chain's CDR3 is CAIGSTGYTF. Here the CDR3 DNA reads TGTGCCATCGGATCTACTGGCTACACCTTC.

CDR3 DNA: TGTGCCAGCAGCCCAGATCCCCTACTTGGCTACACCTTC. Translation: CASSPDPLLGYTF. The J gene is TRBJ1-2, the V gene TRBV7-8; D is ambiguous. Germline loops: CDR1 SGHVS, CDR2 FQNEAQ. V was shortened by 5 bases and J by 7 bases, with 14 bases between the two germline ends. This CDR3 comprises 13 residues.

CDR3 sequence reads: CASSLPQSTDTQYF. The CDR3 DNA reads TGCGCCAGCAGCTTGCCTCAGAGCACAGATACGCAGTATTTT. This chain connects TRBV5-1 to TRBJ2-3; no clear D. Germline lookup yields CDR1 SGHRS and CDR2 YFSETQ. V lost 1 base, J lost 0 bases, and 6 bases lay in between. The CDR3 consists of 14 residues.

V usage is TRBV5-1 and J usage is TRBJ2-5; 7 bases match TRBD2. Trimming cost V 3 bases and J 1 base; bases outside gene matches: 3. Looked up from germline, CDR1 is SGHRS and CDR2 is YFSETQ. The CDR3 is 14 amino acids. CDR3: CASSWGGPQETQYF. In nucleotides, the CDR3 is TGCGCCAGCAGCTGGGGGGGTCCCCAAGAGACCCAGTACTTC. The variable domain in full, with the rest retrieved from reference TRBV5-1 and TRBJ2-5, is KAGVTQTPRYLIKTRGQQVTLSCSPISGHRSVSWYQQTPGQGLQFLFEYFSETQRNKGNFPGRFSGRQFSNSRSEMNVSTLELGDSALYLCASSWGGPQETQYFGPGTRLLVL.

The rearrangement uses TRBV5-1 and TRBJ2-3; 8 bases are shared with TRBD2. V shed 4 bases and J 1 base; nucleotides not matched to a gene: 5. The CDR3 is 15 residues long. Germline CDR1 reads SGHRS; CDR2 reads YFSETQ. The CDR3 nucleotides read TGCGCCAGCAGCCTGAGCGGGGGTCGCACAGATACGCAGTATTTT. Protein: CASSLSGGRTDTQYF.

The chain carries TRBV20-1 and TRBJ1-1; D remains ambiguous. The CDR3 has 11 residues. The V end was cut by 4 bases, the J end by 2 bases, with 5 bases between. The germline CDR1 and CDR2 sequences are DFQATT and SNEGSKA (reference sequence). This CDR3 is CSAKTNTEAFF. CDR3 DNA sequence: TGCAGTGCTAAGACAAACACTGAAGCTTTCTTT.

CDR3 in amino acids: CASTLEDIPNNEQFF. CDR3 coding DNA: TGCGCCAGCACCCTAGAAGATATTCCTAACAATGAGCAGTTCTTC. This chain connects TRBV4-1 to TRBJ2-1; D is unresolved. Germline CDR1 reads MGHRA; CDR2 reads YSYEKL. This CDR3 has 15 amino acids. Between the trimmed V and J ends, which lost 7 bases and 5 bases, there was a span of 18 bases.

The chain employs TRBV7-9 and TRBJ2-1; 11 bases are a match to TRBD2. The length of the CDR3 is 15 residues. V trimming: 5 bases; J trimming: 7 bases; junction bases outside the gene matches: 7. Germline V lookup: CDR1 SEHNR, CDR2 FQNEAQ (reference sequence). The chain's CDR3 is CASSGTSGSLNEQFF. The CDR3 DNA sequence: TGTGCCAGCAGCGGAACTAGCGGGAGCCTTAATGAGCAGTTCTTC.

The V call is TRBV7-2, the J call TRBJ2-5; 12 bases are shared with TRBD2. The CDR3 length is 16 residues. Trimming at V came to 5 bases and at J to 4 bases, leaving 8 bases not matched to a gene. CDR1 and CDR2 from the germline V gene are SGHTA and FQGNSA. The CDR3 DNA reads TGTGCCAGCAGCCCACGGACTAGCGGGGCGGGAGAGACCCAGTACTTC. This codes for CASSPRTSGAGETQYF. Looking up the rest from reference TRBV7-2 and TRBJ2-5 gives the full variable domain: GAGVSQSPSNKVTEKGKDVELRCDPISGHTALYWYRQSLGQGLEFLIYFQGNSAPDKSGLPSDRFSAERTGGSVSTLTIQRTQQEDSAVYLCASSPRTSGAGETQYFGPGTRLLVL.

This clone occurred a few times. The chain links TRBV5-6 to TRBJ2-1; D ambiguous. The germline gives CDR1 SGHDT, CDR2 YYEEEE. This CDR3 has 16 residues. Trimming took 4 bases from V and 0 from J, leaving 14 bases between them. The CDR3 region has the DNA TGTGCCAGCAGCAGGACGTGGGTCCTCTCCTACAATGAGCAGTTCTTC. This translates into CASSRTWVLSYNEQFF. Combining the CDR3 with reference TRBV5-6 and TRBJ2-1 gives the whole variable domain DAGVTQSPTHLIKTRGQQVTLRCSPKSGHDTVSWYQQALGQGPQFIFQYYEEEERQRGNFPDRFSGHQFPNYSSELNVNALLLGDSALYLCASSRTWVLSYNEQFFGPGTRLTVL.

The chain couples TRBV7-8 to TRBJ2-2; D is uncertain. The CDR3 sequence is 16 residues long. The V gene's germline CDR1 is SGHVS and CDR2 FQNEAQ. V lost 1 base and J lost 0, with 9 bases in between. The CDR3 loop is CASSLGSLANTGELFF. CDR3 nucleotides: TGTGCCAGCAGCTTAGGTTCCCTCGCGAACACCGGGGAGCTGTTTTTT.

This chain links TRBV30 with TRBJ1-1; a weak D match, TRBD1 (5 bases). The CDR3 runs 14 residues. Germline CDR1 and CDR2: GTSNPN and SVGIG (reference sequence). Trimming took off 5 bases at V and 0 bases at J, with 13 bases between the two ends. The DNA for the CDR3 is TGTGCCTGGGTCGGGACGGGTATGAACACTGAAGCTTTCTTT. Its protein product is CAWVGTGMNTEAFF.

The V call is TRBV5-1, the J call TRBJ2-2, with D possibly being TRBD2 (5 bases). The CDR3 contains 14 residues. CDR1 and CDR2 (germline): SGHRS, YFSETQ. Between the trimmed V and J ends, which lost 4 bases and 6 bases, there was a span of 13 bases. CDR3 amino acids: CASSGRTGAGELFF. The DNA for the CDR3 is TGCGCCAGCAGCGGTCGGACTGGGGCCGGGGAGCTGTTTTTT.

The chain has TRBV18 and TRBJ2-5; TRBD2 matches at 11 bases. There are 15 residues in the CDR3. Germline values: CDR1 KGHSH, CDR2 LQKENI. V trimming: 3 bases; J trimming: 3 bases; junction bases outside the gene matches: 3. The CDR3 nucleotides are TGTGCCAGCTCACCTTTACTAGCGGGAGAAGAGACCCAGTACTTC. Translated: CASSPLLAGEETQYF. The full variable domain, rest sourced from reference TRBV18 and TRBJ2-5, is NAGVMQNPRHLVRRRGQEARLRCSPMKGHSHVYWYRQLPEEGLKFMVYLQKENIIDESGMPKERFSAEFPKEGPSILRIQQVVRGDSAAYFCASSPLLAGEETQYFGPGTRLLVL.

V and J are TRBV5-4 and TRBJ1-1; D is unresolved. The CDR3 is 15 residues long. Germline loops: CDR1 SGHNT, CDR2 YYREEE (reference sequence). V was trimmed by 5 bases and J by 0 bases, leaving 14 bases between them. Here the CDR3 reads CASRKNGWMNTEAFF. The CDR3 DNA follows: TGTGCCAGCAGAAAAAACGGGTGGATGAACACTGAAGCTTTCTTT.

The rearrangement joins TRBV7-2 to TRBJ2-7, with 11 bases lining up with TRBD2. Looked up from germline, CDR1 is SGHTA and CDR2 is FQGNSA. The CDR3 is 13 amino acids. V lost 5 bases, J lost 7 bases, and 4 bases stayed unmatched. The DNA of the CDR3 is TGTGCCAGCAGCCCAGGACTAGCGGGTGAGCAGTACTTC. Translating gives CASSPGLAGEQYF.

CDR3 sequence: CAWSGRAGANVLTF. CDR3 sequence (DNA): TGTGCCTGGAGTGGCCGGGCTGGGGCCAACGTCCTGACTTTC. The V and J genes are TRBV30 and TRBJ2-6; D is unresolved. This CDR3 contains 14 residues. Trimming took off 1 base at V and 2 bases at J, with 6 bases between the two ends. Germline V lookup: CDR1 GTSNPN, CDR2 SVGIG (reference sequence).

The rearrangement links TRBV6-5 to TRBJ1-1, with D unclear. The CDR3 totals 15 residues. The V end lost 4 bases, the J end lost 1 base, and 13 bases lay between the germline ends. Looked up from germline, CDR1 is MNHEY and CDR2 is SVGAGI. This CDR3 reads CASSSTEPGNTEAFF. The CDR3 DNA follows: TGTGCCAGCAGTTCTACGGAGCCAGGGAACACTGAAGCTTTCTTT.

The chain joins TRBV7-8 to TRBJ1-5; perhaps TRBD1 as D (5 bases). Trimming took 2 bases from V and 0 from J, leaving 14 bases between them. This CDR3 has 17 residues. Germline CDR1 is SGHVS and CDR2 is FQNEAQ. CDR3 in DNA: TGTGCCAGCAGCTTAAGGGGATTGGGCTATAGCAATCAGCCCCAGCATTTT. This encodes CASSLRGLGYSNQPQHF.

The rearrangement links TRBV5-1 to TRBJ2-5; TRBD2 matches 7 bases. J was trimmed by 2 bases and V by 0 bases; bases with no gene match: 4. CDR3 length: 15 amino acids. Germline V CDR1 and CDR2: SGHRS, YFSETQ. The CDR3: CASSLEPSGQETQYF. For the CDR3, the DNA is TGCGCCAGCAGCTTGGAGCCTAGCGGACAAGAGACCCAGTACTTC.

CDR3: CASSVRAIQNTEAFF. The CDR3 coding sequence is TGTGCCAGCAGCGTAAGGGCGATACAGAACACTGAAGCTTTCTTT. This rearrangement joins TRBV7-9 to TRBJ1-1; D is ambiguous. This CDR3 comprises 15 residues. Germline CDR1 SEHNR, CDR2 FQNEAQ (reference sequence). Trimming cost V 5 bases and J 1 base, with 14 bases left between them.

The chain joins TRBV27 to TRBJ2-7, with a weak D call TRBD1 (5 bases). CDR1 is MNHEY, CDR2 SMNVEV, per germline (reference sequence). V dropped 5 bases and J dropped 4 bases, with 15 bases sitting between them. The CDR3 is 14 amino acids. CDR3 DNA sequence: TGTGCCAGCAGTATTGCAGTAGGGGTTTACGAGCAGTACTTC. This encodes CASSIAVGVYEQYF.

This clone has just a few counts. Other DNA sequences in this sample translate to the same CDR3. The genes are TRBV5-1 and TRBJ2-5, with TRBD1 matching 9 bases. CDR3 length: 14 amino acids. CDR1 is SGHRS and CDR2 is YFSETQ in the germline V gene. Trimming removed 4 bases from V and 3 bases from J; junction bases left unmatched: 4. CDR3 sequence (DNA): TGCGCCAGCAGCAAGGGACAGGGCGAAGAGACCCAGTACTTC. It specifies CASSKGQGEETQYF.

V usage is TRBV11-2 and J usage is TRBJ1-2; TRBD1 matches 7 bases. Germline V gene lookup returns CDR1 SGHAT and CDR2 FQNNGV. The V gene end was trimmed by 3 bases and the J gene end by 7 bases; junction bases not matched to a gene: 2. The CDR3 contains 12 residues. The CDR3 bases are TGTGCCAGCAGCTTTCACAGGGGTGGCTACACCTTC. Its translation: CASSFHRGGYTF.

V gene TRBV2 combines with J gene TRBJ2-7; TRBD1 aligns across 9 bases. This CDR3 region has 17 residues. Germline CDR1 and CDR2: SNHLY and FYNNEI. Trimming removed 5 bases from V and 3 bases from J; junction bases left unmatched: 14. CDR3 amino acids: CASSKKRIGTGNYEQYF. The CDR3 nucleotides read TGTGCCAGCAGTAAAAAACGGATCGGGACAGGGAACTACGAGCAGTACTTC.

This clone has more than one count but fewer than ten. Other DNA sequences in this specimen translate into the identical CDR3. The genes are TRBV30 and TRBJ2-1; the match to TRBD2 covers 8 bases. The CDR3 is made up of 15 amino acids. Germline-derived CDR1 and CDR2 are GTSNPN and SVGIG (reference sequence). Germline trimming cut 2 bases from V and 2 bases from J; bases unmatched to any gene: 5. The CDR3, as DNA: TGTGCCTGGAGTATCGGGACTAGGGCCTACAATGAGCAGTTCTTC. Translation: CAWSIGTRAYNEQFF.

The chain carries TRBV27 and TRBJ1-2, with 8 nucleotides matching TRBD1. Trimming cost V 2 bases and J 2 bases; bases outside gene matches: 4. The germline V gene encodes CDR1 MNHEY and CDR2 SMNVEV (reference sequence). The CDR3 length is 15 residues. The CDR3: CASSLTGQGNYGYTF. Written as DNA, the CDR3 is TGTGCCAGCAGTTTAACAGGACAGGGAAACTATGGCTACACCTTC.

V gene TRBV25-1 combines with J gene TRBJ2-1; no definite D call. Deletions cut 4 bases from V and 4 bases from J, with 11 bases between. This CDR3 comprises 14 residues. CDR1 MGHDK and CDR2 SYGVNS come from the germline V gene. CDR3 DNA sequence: TGTGCCAGCAGTGGTACTTTTGCTTACAATGAGCAGTTCTTC. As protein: CASSGTFAYNEQFF.

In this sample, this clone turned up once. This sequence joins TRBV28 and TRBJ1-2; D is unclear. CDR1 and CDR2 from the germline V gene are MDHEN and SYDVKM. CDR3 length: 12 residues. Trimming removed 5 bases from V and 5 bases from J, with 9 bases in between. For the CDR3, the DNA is TGTGCCAGCAGTGGGTACTATTATGGCTACACCTTC. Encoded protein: CASSGYYYGYTF.